The 24 T cell receptor beta chains listed next were all sequenced from one sample in a study of T cell repertoires in ileal Crohn's disease. This sample's time point: neoterminal ileum biopsy at postoperative endoscopy, about 6 months after surgery. This table comes from immunoSEQ multiplex PCR, and its TCRdb copy is limited to in-frame clones, with some not included. The sample records tens of thousands of clones, around nine tenths being singletons. The material sequenced was ileal tissue. The source is an adult with Crohn's disease.

This chain links TRBV9 with TRBJ2-1; 9 positions agree with TRBD2. Looked up from germline, CDR1 is SGDLS and CDR2 is YYNGEE. CDR3 size: 15 residues. Germline trimming cut 2 bases from V and 0 bases from J; bases unmatched to any gene: 0. The DNA for the CDR3 is TGTGCCAGCAGCGTTAGCGGGAGCTCCTACAATGAGCAGTTCTTC. Its translation: CASSVSGSSYNEQFF.

V usage is TRBV27 and J usage is TRBJ1-1, with D possibly TRBD1 on 6 matching bases. V lost 7 bases and J 6 bases, leaving 18 bases between the germline ends. This CDR3 is 14 amino acids long. From germline, CDR1 is MNHEY and CDR2 SMNVEV (reference sequence). The CDR3 loop is CASTKGTRGAEAFF. CDR3 in DNA: TGTGCCAGCACCAAGGGGACAAGAGGGGCTGAAGCTTTCTTT.

The V call is TRBV6-6, the J call TRBJ2-7, with 11 bases that match TRBD1. CDR1 and CDR2 from the germline V gene are MNHNY and SVGAGI (reference sequence). This CDR3 spans 15 amino acids. V was clipped by 4 bases and J by 5 bases; unmatched bases: 7. CDR3 DNA: TGTGCCAGCAGTTTTCCCGGGACAGGGGGTAACGAGCAGTACTTC. Protein product: CASSFPGTGGNEQYF.

CDR3 DNA sequence: TGTGCCAGTAGTTTCGAGGGTGCTGACTACACCTTC. Translating it yields CASSFEGADYTF. The chain employs TRBV19 and TRBJ1-2; D is undetermined. The germline V gene encodes CDR1 LNHDA and CDR2 SQIVND (reference sequence). Trimming cost V 5 bases and J 10 bases, with 14 bases left between them. The CDR3 is 12 amino acids.

The sample holds a few counts of this clone. The V and J genes are TRBV18 and TRBJ1-6; 7 nucleotides align to TRBD1. CDR1 is KGHSH and CDR2 is LQKENI in the germline V gene. The CDR3 covers 15 residues. J lost 10 bases, V lost 2 bases, and 8 bases had no gene match. The CDR3 nucleotides are TGTGCCAGCTCACCAACAGGGGAGGTTGGGTCACCCCTCCACTTT. The encoded protein is CASSPTGEVGSPLHF.

The chain joins TRBV5-4 to TRBJ1-6; 8 nucleotides align to TRBD1. The germline V gene has CDR1 SGHNT and CDR2 YYREEE (reference sequence). The CDR3 consists of 16 residues. Trimming took 0 bases from V and 7 from J; bases not matched to a gene: 6. CDR3 protein: CASSLAGTGKNSPLHF. CDR3 DNA sequence: TGTGCCAGCAGCTTGGCAGGGACAGGAAAGAATTCACCCCTCCACTTT.

This clone turned up a few times. The V and J genes are TRBV4-1 and TRBJ2-2, with D possibly being TRBD2 (6 bases). CDR1 and CDR2 (germline): MGHRA, YSYEKL. The length of the CDR3 is 15 residues. Trimming took 4 bases from V and 1 from J, leaving 10 bases between them. The CDR3 loop is CASSPLGGNTGELFF. CDR3 DNA: TGCGCCAGCAGCCCCCTGGGAGGGAACACCGGGGAGCTGTTTTTT.

This clone was recorded once. This chain uses TRBV6-5 with TRBJ1-1; D ambiguous. The germline CDR1 and CDR2 sequences are MNHEY and SVGAGI. V was clipped by 4 bases and J by 4 bases, with 7 bases between them. The CDR3 sequence is 12 residues long. The CDR3 region has the DNA TGTGCCAGCAGTTTCCCGGTCACTGAAGCTTTCTTT. Translated: CASSFPVTEAFF.

The chain has TRBV15 and TRBJ1-4; TRBD1 is a possible D gene (5 bases). The CDR3 extends over 15 amino acids. V lost 2 bases to trimming and J lost 12 bases, with 19 bases between them. Germline loops: CDR1 LNHNV, CDR2 YYDKDF (reference sequence). The DNA for the CDR3 is TGTGCCACCAGCAGATACAACCAGGGAAGGATCGAACTGTTTTTT. Its protein product is CATSRYNQGRIELFF.

V and J are TRBV19 and TRBJ2-5; 10 bases agree with TRBD1. The germline V gene encodes CDR1 LNHDA and CDR2 SQIVND (reference sequence). The CDR3 runs to 14 residues. Unmatched junction bases numbered 10, after V lost 10 bases and J lost 5 bases. The CDR3 sequence: CATSRDRGTETQYF. DNA for the CDR3: TGTGCCACCTCCCGGGACAGGGGTACGGAGACCCAGTACTTC. The complete variable domain, with remaining parts taken from reference TRBV19 and TRBJ2-5, reads DGGITQSPKYLFRKEGQNVTLSCEQNLNHDAMYWYRQDPGQGLRLIYYSQIVNDFQKGDIAEGYSVSREKKESFPLTVTSAQKNPTAFYLCATSRDRGTETQYFGPGTRLLVL.

This clone showed up just once. The chain uses TRBV11-3 and TRBJ2-1; possibly TRBD1 for D (5 bases). Germline V gene sequence: CDR1 SGHNT, CDR2 YENEEA. The CDR3 runs to 14 residues. Trimming cost V 5 bases and J 9 bases, with 17 bases left between them. The CDR3 protein is CASSQTAGRAEQFF. The CDR3 DNA sequence: TGTGCCAGCAGCCAAACGGCAGGCAGGGCTGAGCAGTTCTTC.

This chain joins TRBV27 and TRBJ1-2, with D possibly being TRBD1 (6 bases). The germline gives CDR1 MNHEY, CDR2 SMNVEV (reference sequence). The CDR3 runs to 14 residues. The germline V and J ends were trimmed by 2 bases and 6 bases, with 13 bases remaining between them. For the CDR3, the DNA is TGTGCCAGCAGTTTAAGGGGGGGCGCCCATGGCTACACCTTC. It specifies CASSLRGGAHGYTF.

This chain uses TRBV7-9 with TRBJ2-7; 10 nucleotides line up with TRBD2. The CDR3 has 17 amino acids. The J segment lost 6 bases and the V segment lost 1 base, leaving 12 bases of the junction unmatched. Germline-derived CDR1 and CDR2 are SEHNR and FQNEAQ (reference sequence). CDR3 bases: TGTGCCAGCAGCTTAGTAGGGCTAGGGACTAGCGACGGCGAGCAGTACTTC. It specifies CASSLVGLGTSDGEQYF.

This clone is labeled as medium-sized (0.01 to 0.1%). This chain uses TRBV13 with TRBJ2-1; 10 bases fit TRBD1. This CDR3 is built from 15 residues. V lost 5 bases to trimming and J lost 5 bases; unmatched junction nucleotides: 6. In germline, CDR1 is PRHDT, CDR2 FYEKMQ (reference sequence). CDR3 in amino acids: CASSGRTGGDNEQFF. The CDR3 DNA is TGTGCCAGCAGCGGCCGGACAGGGGGTGACAATGAGCAGTTCTTC.

This sequence joins TRBV5-4 and TRBJ1-2, with TRBD1 identical over 12 bases. The germline gives CDR1 SGHNT, CDR2 YYREEE (reference sequence). CDR3 length equals 15 residues. With V trimmed by 3 bases and J by 8 bases, 8 bases remained unmatched. DNA of the CDR3: TGTGCCAGCAGCTCCGGGACAGGGGGCGCGGAGGGCTACACCTTC. It yields the protein CASSSGTGGAEGYTF.

This chain links TRBV29-1 with TRBJ2-2; D gene uncertain. V was pared by 4 bases and J by 0 bases, with 6 bases between. The CDR3 covers 13 residues. The germline V gene has CDR1 SQVTM and CDR2 ANQGSEA. DNA for the CDR3: TGCAGCGTTGTCACAGCGAACACCGGGGAGCTGTTTTTT. Amino acid sequence: CSVVTANTGELFF.

This chain uses TRBV19 with TRBJ1-4; 7 nucleotides line up with TRBD1. Germline V gene data show CDR1 as LNHDA and CDR2 as SQIVND (reference sequence). Unmatched junction bases numbered 8, after V lost 7 bases and J lost 6 bases. The CDR3 sequence is 14 residues long. CDR3 coding DNA: TGTGCCAGTAAGGGGGCAGCGTCCGATGAAAAACTGTTTTTT. Its protein is CASKGAASDEKLFF.

The chain carries TRBV7-9 and TRBJ2-7; 10 bases are a match to TRBD2. Trimming removed 5 bases from V and 4 bases from J; junction bases left unmatched: 11. This CDR3 has 16 residues. In germline, CDR1 is SEHNR, CDR2 FQNEAQ (reference sequence). The CDR3 bases are TGTGCCAGCAGCACCTACCGGACTAGCGGAGCATACGAGCAGTACTTC. Protein sequence: CASSTYRTSGAYEQYF. Together with reference TRBV7-9 and TRBJ2-7, the CDR3 gives the full variable domain: DTGVSQNPRHKITKRGQNVTFRCDPISEHNRLYWYRQTLGQGPEFLTYFQNEAQLEKSRLLSDRFSAERPKGSFSTLEIQRTEQGDSAMYLCASSTYRTSGAYEQYFGPGTRLTVT.

The chain carries TRBV18 and TRBJ2-7; 9 bases align to TRBD1. J was trimmed by 6 bases and V by 0 bases; bases with no gene match: 6. Germline values: CDR1 KGHSH, CDR2 LQKENI. The CDR3 covers 15 residues. As DNA, the CDR3 is TGTGCCAGCTCACCACCGGGGACAGGGTTTGTCGAGCAGTACTTC. Amino acids: CASSPPGTGFVEQYF. Complete variable domain (other parts from reference TRBV18 and TRBJ2-7): NAGVMQNPRHLVRRRGQEARLRCSPMKGHSHVYWYRQLPEEGLKFMVYLQKENIIDESGMPKERFSAEFPKEGPSILRIQQVVRGDSAAYFCASSPPGTGFVEQYFGPGTRLTVT.

This sequence joins TRBV20-1 and TRBJ2-5; TRBD1 is a possible D gene (5 bases). CDR1 DFQATT and CDR2 SNEGSKA come from the germline V gene (reference sequence). This CDR3 spans 11 amino acids. V was pared by 6 bases and J by 5 bases, with 10 bases between. The CDR3 is CSATRVETQYF. Written as DNA, the CDR3 is TGCAGTGCAACCAGGGTCGAGACCCAGTACTTC.

The chain recombines TRBV13 with TRBJ1-1, with 7 bases aligning to TRBD1. The V segment lost 5 bases and the J segment 8 bases; nucleotides outside the gene matches: 8. CDR1 and CDR2 from the germline V gene are PRHDT and FYEKMQ (reference sequence). This CDR3 is 13 amino acids long. The CDR3 coding sequence is TGTGCCAGCAGCCTCAAACAGGGGAAAGAAGCTTTCTTT. It codes for CASSLKQGKEAFF. Looking up the rest from reference TRBV13 and TRBJ1-1 gives the full variable domain: AAGVIQSPRHLIKEKRETATLKCYPIPRHDTVYWYQQGPGQDPQFLISFYEKMQSDKGSIPDRFSAQQFSDYHSELNMSSLELGDSALYFCASSLKQGKEAFFGQGTRLTVV.

J is TRBJ2-1 and V is TRBV18, with 9 bases fitting TRBD1. Germline loops: CDR1 KGHSH, CDR2 LQKENI. J gave up 7 bases and V 3 bases, and 7 bases lay outside the gene matches. CDR3 size: 15 residues. CDR3 sequence reads: CASSPRDRVNNEQFF. For the CDR3, the DNA is TGTGCCAGCTCACCCCGGGACAGGGTTAATAATGAGCAGTTCTTC.

This rearrangement joins TRBV12-5 to TRBJ2-5, with 10 bases aligning to TRBD1. Germline trimming cut 6 bases from V and 3 bases from J; bases unmatched to any gene: 10. Germline CDR1 is LGHNT and CDR2 is FRNRAP. CDR3 length equals 16 residues. For the CDR3, the DNA is TGTGCTAGTGGGGGCGGGACAGGGGTAACAAAAGAGACCCAGTACTTC. Its protein product is CASGGGTGVTKETQYF. Together with reference TRBV12-5 and TRBJ2-5, the CDR3 gives the full variable domain: DARVTQTPRHKVTEMGQEVTMRCQPILGHNTVFWYRQTMMQGLELLAYFRNRAPLDDSGMPKDRFSAEMPDATLATLKIQPSEPRDSAVYFCASGGGTGVTKETQYFGPGTRLLVL.

The genes are TRBV6-1 and TRBJ1-5; TRBD1 matches at 7 bases. The V gene's germline CDR1 is MNHNS and CDR2 SASEGT. The J segment lost 4 bases and the V segment lost 7 bases, leaving 4 bases of the junction unmatched. The CDR3 runs to 13 residues. The CDR3 DNA reads TGTGCCAGCACTAGGGACAGTAATCAGCCCCAGCATTTT. It translates to CASTRDSNQPQHF.